These 11 T cell receptor beta chains were sequenced from one sample in a study of blood T cell repertoires in COVID-19. Assay used: immunoSEQ multiplex PCR; TCRdb lists only in-frame clones, some missing. The data show 80,000 to 95,000 clones, with about 77% seen just once and approximately 10% held by the top ten. What was sequenced was peripheral blood. The receptors derive from a woman older than 75 with acute or convalescent COVID-19.

V is TRBV5-4 and J is TRBJ2-7; no clear D. The germline V gene encodes CDR1 SGHNT and CDR2 YYREEE (reference sequence). V was clipped by 0 bases and J by 0 bases, with 4 bases between them. The CDR3 is made up of 13 amino acids. The chain's CDR3 is CASSLGSSYEQYF. CDR3 DNA: TGTGCCAGCAGCTTGGGTAGCTCCTACGAGCAGTACTTC.

V usage is TRBV11-2 and J usage is TRBJ1-2; D perhaps matches TRBD1 (6 bases). The CDR3 spans 13 residues. The V and J ends lost 3 bases and 5 bases respectively, with 10 bases between them. Germline V gene lookup returns CDR1 SGHAT and CDR2 FQNNGV. The CDR3 nucleotides are TGTGCCAGCAGCTTCACAGGGCTATATGGCTACACCTTC. It codes for CASSFTGLYGYTF.

The rearrangement links TRBV18 to TRBJ1-5, with 8 positions matching TRBD1. V lost 6 bases and J lost 6; bases outside the gene matches: 13. CDR3 length: 16 residues. Germline V gene sequence: CDR1 KGHSH, CDR2 LQKENI. CDR3 protein: CASSVATGDFAQPQHF. The CDR3 coding sequence is TGTGCCAGCTCGGTCGCGACAGGGGATTTTGCTCAGCCCCAGCATTTT.

V usage is TRBV6-5 and J usage is TRBJ2-1; 10 nucleotides agree with TRBD2. Per the germline V gene, CDR1 is MNHEY and CDR2 is SVGAGI. This CDR3 has 15 amino acids. V gave up 6 bases and J gave up 7 bases; unmatched junction bases: 9. DNA for the CDR3: TGTGCCAGCAGCCCGTCTAGCGGGAGAAAGAATGAGCAGTTCTTC. Translation gives CASSPSSGRKNEQFF.

The V and J genes are TRBV7-2 and TRBJ1-1, with a tentative D call TRBD1 (5 bases). The V gene's germline CDR1 is SGHTA and CDR2 FQGNSA. V was shortened by 5 bases and J by 5 bases, with 21 bases between the two germline ends. The CDR3 runs to 16 residues. CDR3 sequence reads: CASSPRGALLGTEAFF. In DNA, the CDR3 is TGTGCCAGCAGCCCCCGTGGGGCTCTCCTGGGAACTGAAGCTTTCTTT.

This rearrangement joins TRBV28 to TRBJ1-6; 10 bases line up with TRBD1. The germline gives CDR1 MDHEN, CDR2 SYDVKM. This CDR3 comprises 14 residues. After removal of 4 bases from V and 8 bases from J, the junction contained 2 bases not matched to a gene. The CDR3, as DNA: TGTGCCAGCAGTTCCGGACAGGGGGATTCACCCCTCCACTTT. Amino acids: CASSSGQGDSPLHF.

The chain joins TRBV6-5 to TRBJ1-1; 7 positions agree with TRBD1. CDR1 is MNHEY and CDR2 is SVGAGI in the germline V gene. The CDR3 consists of 15 residues. Germline trimming cut 4 bases from V and 3 bases from J; bases unmatched to any gene: 8. The chain's CDR3 is CASSSQGVGDTEAFF. The CDR3 nucleotides are TGTGCCAGCAGTTCCCAGGGGGTGGGGGACACTGAAGCTTTCTTT.

This chain connects TRBV11-2 to TRBJ1-5; TRBD1 matches at 8 bases. The germline V gene has CDR1 SGHAT and CDR2 FQNNGV. V shed 1 base and J 6 bases; nucleotides not matched to a gene: 5. The CDR3 has 15 amino acids. The CDR3, as DNA: TGTGCCAGCAGCTTAGGACAGGGGTACGCTCAGCCCCAGCATTTT. Amino acids: CASSLGQGYAQPQHF.

The V gene is TRBV9, the J gene TRBJ1-2, with 7 bases identical to TRBD1. Trimming removed 4 bases from V and 0 bases from J; junction bases left unmatched: 9. In germline, CDR1 is SGDLS, CDR2 YYNGEE. This CDR3 comprises 16 residues. The CDR3 sequence: CASSHGTDGANYGYTF. The CDR3 coding sequence is TGTGCCAGCAGCCACGGGACAGACGGAGCTAACTATGGCTACACCTTC.

This chain connects TRBV5-4 to TRBJ1-2, with 8 bases that match TRBD1. Germline V gene data show CDR1 as SGHNT and CDR2 as YYREEE (reference sequence). V lost 3 bases to trimming and J lost 3 bases; unmatched junction nucleotides: 1. The CDR3 is 13 residues long. CDR3 DNA sequence: TGTGCCAGCAGCTGGGGACAGGACTATGGCTACACCTTC. Protein product: CASSWGQDYGYTF.

Remarks on this clone: A junction end diverges from the germline sequence, so it may reflect a read error. The J gene is TRBJ2-2, the V gene TRBV4-1; perhaps TRBD2 as D (5 bases). Germline assignment: CDR1 MGHRA and CDR2 YSYEKL. The CDR3 spans 13 residues. The CDR3 protein is CASTHGRTGELFF. As DNA, the CDR3 is TGCGCCAGCACCCATGGTCGTACCGGGGAACTGTTTTTT.